This TCR beta chain was captured by sequencing in a study of CD8+ T cells in alopecia areata. The authors extracted RNA and reverse transcribed it into cDNA as the sequencing template. Here immunoSEQ multiplex PCR was the method, and the copy in TCRdb shows in-frame clones only, minus some. The data show fewer than 110,000 clones, about nine tenths seen once. Trimming shortened V by 0 bases and J by 0 bases, and 9 bases separated the two germline ends. Germline values: CDR1 MNHNY, CDR2 SVGAGI (reference sequence). CDR3 length: 15 residues. The treatment here: oral pan-JAK inhibitor, 5-10 mg twice daily.

This TCR came from a human donor with alopecia areata. This chain uses TRBV6-6 with TRBJ2-7, with D perhaps being TRBD1 or TRBD2 (5 bases each). The source was CD8+ T cells sorted from blood, collected around week 34, from a patient treated with tofacitinib. As DNA, the CDR3 is TGTGCCAGCAGTTACTCTTCGGGGACCTCCTACGAGCAGTACTTC. This sequence encodes CASSYSSGTSYEQYF.